This T cell receptor beta chain comes out of a study of cytotoxic CD8 clonotypes in ibrutinib-treated CLL. Study-wide findings and caveats: Sample timing was unmatched between remission and later-progressing patients; lymph nodes unstudied.

Germline CDR1 MNHEY, CDR2 SMNVEV (reference sequence). V was pared by 5 bases and J by 2 bases, with 4 bases of the junction left unmatched. CDR3 length: 15 residues. In regard to this clone: Its antigen is undetermined.

Using immunoSEQ multiplex PCR, the repertoire was profiled, and TCRdb retains in-frame clones only, with some absent. The sample yields about 160,000 clones, roughly four fifths seen once. The sample consisted of PBMCs, taken after 24 months of ibrutinib treatment. The sequence came from a human donor with chronic lymphocytic leukemia. This chain joins TRBV27 and TRBJ1-3; 9 positions match TRBD1. The DNA for the CDR3 is TGTGCCAGCAGTCCACAGGGGGCGGCTGGAAACACCATATATTTT. Translation gives CASSPQGAAGNTIYF.